These 10 T cell receptor beta chains originate from one sample sequenced in a study of blood T cell repertoires in COVID-19. Assay used: immunoSEQ multiplex PCR; TCRdb lists only in-frame clones, some missing. The profile shows around 200,000 clones, around 80% of them singletons. The specimen sequenced was peripheral blood. These receptor sequences come from a woman aged 45-60 years with acute or convalescent COVID-19.

The genes are TRBV7-2 and TRBJ2-2, with D possibly TRBD2 on 5 matching bases. V lost 4 bases and J 7 bases, leaving 13 bases between the germline ends. CDR1 SGHTA and CDR2 FQGNSA come from the germline V gene. The CDR3 is made up of 14 amino acids. The CDR3 protein is CASSYNRGYGELFF. CDR3 bases: TGTGCCAGCAGCTATAACAGAGGGTACGGGGAGCTGTTTTTT.

This clone was found a few times. V usage is TRBV5-8 and J usage is TRBJ2-2; 10 bases line up with TRBD2. The germline gives CDR1 SGHTS, CDR2 YDEGEE. This CDR3 has 15 residues. J gave up 3 bases and V 5 bases, and 4 bases lay outside the gene matches. CDR3 sequence: CASRTSGLYTGELFF. For the CDR3, the DNA is TGTGCCAGCAGGACTAGCGGGCTTTACACCGGGGAGCTGTTTTTT.

J is TRBJ1-2 and V is TRBV7-2; D gene unclear. Trimming stripped 0 bases from V and 4 bases from J, with 9 bases between. There are 14 residues in the CDR3. Germline V lookup: CDR1 SGHTA, CDR2 FQGNSA. The CDR3 nucleotides are TGTGCCAGCAGCTTAGCGCACTACACCTATGGCTACACCTTC. Translated, it gives CASSLAHYTYGYTF.

J is TRBJ1-2 and V is TRBV19, with D possibly TRBD1 on 6 matching bases. The germline V gene has CDR1 LNHDA and CDR2 SQIVND (reference sequence). Between the trimmed V and J ends, which lost 3 bases and 8 bases, there was a span of 13 bases. The CDR3 length is 13 residues. Here the CDR3 reads CASSITGIRGYTF. As DNA, the CDR3 is TGTGCCAGTAGTATCACAGGGATACGAGGCTACACCTTC.

The rearrangement links TRBV28 to TRBJ1-4, with 10 positions matching TRBD1. Germline V gene data show CDR1 as MDHEN and CDR2 as SYDVKM. CDR3 length: 15 residues. Germline trimming cut 5 bases from V and 7 bases from J; bases unmatched to any gene: 7. The CDR3 region is CASSASGTGVEKLFF. CDR3 sequence (DNA): TGTGCCAGCAGTGCCTCCGGGACAGGGGTTGAAAAACTGTTTTTT.

J is TRBJ1-6 and V is TRBV4-3; 7 bases match TRBD1. The CDR3 has 18 amino acids. Per the germline V gene, CDR1 is LGHNA and CDR2 is YSLEER. The J segment lost 7 bases and the V segment lost 0 bases, leaving 12 bases of the junction unmatched. The CDR3 sequence is CASSQEIFGRQGNSPLHF. The DNA for the CDR3 is TGCGCCAGCAGCCAAGAAATTTTCGGCCGACAGGGAAATTCACCCCTCCACTTT.

The V gene is TRBV9, the J gene TRBJ1-2, with D possibly being TRBD1 (5 bases). This CDR3 spans 14 amino acids. Germline CDR1 and CDR2: SGDLS and YYNGEE. Trimming took 3 bases from V and 4 from J, leaving 13 bases between them. The CDR3 DNA follows: TGTGCCAGCAGCGGTCAGGGTAGGGGCTATGGCTACACCTTC. Translating it yields CASSGQGRGYGYTF.

This clone was counted a single time. J is TRBJ2-3 and V is TRBV27; D is possibly TRBD2 (6 bases). The germline V and J ends were trimmed by 6 bases and 12 bases, with 22 bases remaining between them. There are 14 residues in the CDR3. Germline CDR1 is MNHEY and CDR2 is SMNVEV (reference sequence). The CDR3 loop reads CASRLLGGVIIQYF. The CDR3 coding sequence is TGTGCCAGCAGACTACTCGGAGGGGTAATTATCCAGTATTTT.

V is TRBV5-4 and J is TRBJ1-2; 8 bases agree with TRBD1. In germline, CDR1 is SGHNT, CDR2 YYREEE (reference sequence). With V trimmed by 4 bases and J by 8 bases, 13 bases remained unmatched. CDR3 length: 15 amino acids. The CDR3 sequence: CASSVWDRPEGGYTF. The CDR3 nucleotides read TGTGCCAGCAGCGTATGGGACAGGCCCGAGGGGGGCTACACCTTC.

This chain links TRBV4-1 with TRBJ2-6; TRBD2 might be the D (6 bases). CDR3 length: 16 amino acids. The ends were cut back, 0 bases at V and 4 bases at J, with 10 bases in the middle. Germline assignment: CDR1 MGHRA and CDR2 YSYEKL. The CDR3 bases are TGCGCCAGCAGCCAAGATGGAGGGGCCGGGGCCAACGTCCTGACTTTC. Encoded protein: CASSQDGGAGANVLTF.